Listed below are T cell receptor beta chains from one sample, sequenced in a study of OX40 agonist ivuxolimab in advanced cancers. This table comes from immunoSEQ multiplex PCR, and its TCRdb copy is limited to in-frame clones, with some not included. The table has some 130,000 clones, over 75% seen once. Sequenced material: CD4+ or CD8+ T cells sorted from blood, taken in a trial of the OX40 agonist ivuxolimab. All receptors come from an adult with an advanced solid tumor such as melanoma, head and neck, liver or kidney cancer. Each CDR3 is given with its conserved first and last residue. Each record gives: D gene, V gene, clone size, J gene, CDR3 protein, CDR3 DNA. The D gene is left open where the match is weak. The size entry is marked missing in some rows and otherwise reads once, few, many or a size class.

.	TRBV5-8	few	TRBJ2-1	CASSLGLASYNEQFF	TGTGCCAGCAGCTTGGGGCTAGCGTCCTACAATGAGCAGTTCTTC
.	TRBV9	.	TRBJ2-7	CASSVSRDSYEQYF	TGTGCCAGCAGCGTCTCCAGGGATTCCTACGAGCAGTACTTC
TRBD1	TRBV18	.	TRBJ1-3	CASSGPVGQGAGNTIYF	TGTGCCAGCTCCGGACCGGTAGGACAGGGCGCTGGAAACACCATATATTTT
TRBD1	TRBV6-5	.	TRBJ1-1	CASSRDNAGGSLGFF	TGTGCCAGCAGTCGCGACAATGCAGGGGGCAGTCTTGGTTTCTTT
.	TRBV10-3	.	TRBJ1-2	CAISRSSGAGHYGYTF	TGTGCCATCAGCCGTTCATCGGGAGCCGGCCACTATGGCTACACCTTC
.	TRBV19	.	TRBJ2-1	CASSPVDGHNEQFF	TGTGCCAGTAGTCCAGTTGACGGACACAATGAGCAGTTCTTC
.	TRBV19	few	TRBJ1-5	CASSIVIGGYQPQHF	TGTGCCAGTAGTATTGTTATTGGAGGTTATCAGCCCCAGCATTTT
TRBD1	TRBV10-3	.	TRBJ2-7	CAISGGTGRYEQYF	TGTGCCATCAGTGGGGGGACAGGTCGCTACGAGCAGTACTTC
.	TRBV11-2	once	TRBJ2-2	CASSFSPGGRTGELFF	TGTGCCAGCAGCTTCAGTCCCGGGGGCAGAACCGGGGAGCTGTTTTTT
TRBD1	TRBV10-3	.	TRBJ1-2	CAISAPTGAGYTF	TGTGCCATCAGTGCCCCGACAGGGGCTGGCTACACCTTC